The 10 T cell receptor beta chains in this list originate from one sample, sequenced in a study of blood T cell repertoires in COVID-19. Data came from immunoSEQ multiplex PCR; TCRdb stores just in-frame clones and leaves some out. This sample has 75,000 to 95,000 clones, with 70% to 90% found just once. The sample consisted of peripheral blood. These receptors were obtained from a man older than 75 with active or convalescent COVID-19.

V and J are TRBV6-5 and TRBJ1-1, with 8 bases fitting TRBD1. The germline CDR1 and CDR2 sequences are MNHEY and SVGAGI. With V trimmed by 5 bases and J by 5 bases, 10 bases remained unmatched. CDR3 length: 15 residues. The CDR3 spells CASSTSGGAGTEAFF. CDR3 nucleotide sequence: TGTGCCAGCAGTACCTCAGGGGGCGCGGGGACTGAAGCTTTCTTT.

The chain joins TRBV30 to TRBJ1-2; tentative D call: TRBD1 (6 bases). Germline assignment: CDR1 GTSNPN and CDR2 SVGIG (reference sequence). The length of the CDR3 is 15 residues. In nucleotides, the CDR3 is TGTGCTCGCCGGGACAAGGGGAAGGTATTAAGTGGCTACACCTTC. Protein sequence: CARRDKGKVLSGYTF.

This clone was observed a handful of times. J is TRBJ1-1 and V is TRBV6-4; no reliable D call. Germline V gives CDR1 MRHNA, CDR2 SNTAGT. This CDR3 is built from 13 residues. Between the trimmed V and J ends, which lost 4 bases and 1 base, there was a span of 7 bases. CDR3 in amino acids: CASSANPNTEAFF. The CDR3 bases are TGTGCCAGCAGTGCCAATCCGAACACTGAAGCTTTCTTT.

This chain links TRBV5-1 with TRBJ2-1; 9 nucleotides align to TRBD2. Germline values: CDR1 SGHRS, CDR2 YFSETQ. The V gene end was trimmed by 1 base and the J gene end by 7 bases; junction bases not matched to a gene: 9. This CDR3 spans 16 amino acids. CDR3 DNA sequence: TGCGCCAGCAGCTTGATCGCGGGAGGGCCGAATAATGAGCAGTTCTTC. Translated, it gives CASSLIAGGPNNEQFF.

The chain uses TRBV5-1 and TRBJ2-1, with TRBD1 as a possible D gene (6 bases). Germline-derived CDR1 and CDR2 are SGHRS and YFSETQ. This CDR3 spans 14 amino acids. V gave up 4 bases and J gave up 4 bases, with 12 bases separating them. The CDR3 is CASSTTGSYNEQFF. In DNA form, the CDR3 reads TGCGCCAGCAGCACCACAGGGAGTTACAATGAGCAGTTCTTC.

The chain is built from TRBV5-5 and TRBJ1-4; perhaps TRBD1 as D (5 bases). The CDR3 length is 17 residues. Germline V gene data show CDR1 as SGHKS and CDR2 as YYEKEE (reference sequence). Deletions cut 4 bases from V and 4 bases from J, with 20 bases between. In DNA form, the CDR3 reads TGTGCCAGCAGCCACCCAAAGGCGGGGCTTGGTAATGAAAAACTGTTTTTT. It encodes CASSHPKAGLGNEKLFF.

This chain's CDR3 is CASSLRQVNTEAFF. In nucleotides, the CDR3 is TGTGCCAGCAGTTTACGACAGGTGAACACTGAAGCTTTCTTT. This chain joins TRBV27 and TRBJ1-1; D is perhaps TRBD1 (6 bases). Germline CDR1 reads MNHEY; CDR2 reads SMNVEV (reference sequence). The V and J ends lost 2 bases and 0 bases respectively, with 7 bases between them. CDR3 length: 14 amino acids.

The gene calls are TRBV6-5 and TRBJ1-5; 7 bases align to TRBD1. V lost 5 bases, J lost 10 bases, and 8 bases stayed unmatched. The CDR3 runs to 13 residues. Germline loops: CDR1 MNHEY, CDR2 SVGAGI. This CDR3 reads CASSPDRLRPQHF. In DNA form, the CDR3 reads TGTGCCAGCAGTCCGGACAGGCTGAGACCCCAGCATTTT.

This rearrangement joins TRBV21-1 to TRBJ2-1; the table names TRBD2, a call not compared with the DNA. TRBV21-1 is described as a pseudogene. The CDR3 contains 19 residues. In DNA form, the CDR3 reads TGTGCCAGCAGCAAAGGAGCGGGCGAGCGGGAGGCGTCCTACAATGAGCAGTTCTTC. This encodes CASSKGAGEREASYNEQFF.

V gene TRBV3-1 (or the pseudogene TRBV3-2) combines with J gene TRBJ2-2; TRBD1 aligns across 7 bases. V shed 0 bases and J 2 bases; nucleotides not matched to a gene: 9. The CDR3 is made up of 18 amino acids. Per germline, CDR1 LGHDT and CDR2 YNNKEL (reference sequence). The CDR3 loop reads CASSQDYGTAINTGELFF. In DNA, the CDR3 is TGTGCCAGCAGCCAAGACTACGGGACAGCTATTAACACCGGGGAGCTGTTTTTT.